A selection of T cell receptor beta chains follows, all from one sample in a study of T cell changes during pregnancy in multiple sclerosis. The table came from immunoSEQ multiplex PCR; TCRdb's copy has only in-frame clones and leaves some out. The table records under 50,000 clones, roughly 92% of them present only once. Sequencing was performed on CD4+ T cells from peripheral blood mononuclear cells, taken in the first trimester of pregnancy. These TCRs come from a female donor with multiple sclerosis, enrolled in a pregnancy study. CDR3s include the opening cysteine and the closing phenylalanine or tryptophan. The order of the fields is J gene, clone size, D gene, V gene, CDR3 protein, CDR3 DNA. D genes are given only for firm matches. Part of the rows lack a size; the others show once, few, many or a class for expanded clones.

TRBJ2-7,NA,NA,TRBV9,CASSVDLGAEQYF,TGTGCCAGCAGCGTAGACTTGGGAGCGGAGCAGTACTTC
TRBJ1-6,NA,NA,TRBV2,CASTGVGTSPLHF,TGTGCCAGCACAGGGGTTGGGACTTCACCCCTCCACTTT
TRBJ1-4,medium-sized,NA,TRBV4-3,CASSQVGGLASKLFF,TGCGCCAGCAGCCAAGTTGGAGGTTTAGCGTCAAAACTGTTTTTT
TRBJ1-1,NA,NA,TRBV10-3,CAISETSNTEAFF,TGTGCCATCAGTGAGACATCGAACACTGAAGCTTTCTTT
TRBJ1-2,NA,NA,TRBV28,CASRGAAYGYTF,TGTGCCAGCAGAGGGGCGGCCTATGGCTACACCTTC
TRBJ2-7,NA,NA,TRBV6-6,CASSYLTGSYEQYF,TGTGCCAGCAGTTACTTGACAGGCTCCTACGAGCAGTACTTC
TRBJ2-5,NA,TRBD1,TRBV28,CASGGGQGAGETQYF,TGTGCCAGCGGGGGGGGACAGGGGGCCGGAGAGACCCAGTACTTC
TRBJ2-2,NA,TRBD2,TRBV7-2,CASSSPLAGGPGELFF,TGTGCCAGCAGCTCTCCTCTAGCGGGAGGTCCCGGGGAGCTGTTTTTT
TRBJ2-2,NA,NA,TRBV4-2,CASSQDLGSANTGELFF,TGTGCCAGCAGCCAAGATCTCGGGTCCGCCAACACCGGGGAGCTGTTTTTT
TRBJ2-6,NA,NA,TRBV2,CASSVQLSGANVLTF,TGTGCCAGCAGTGTACAGTTGTCCGGGGCCAACGTCCTGACTTTC
TRBJ2-1,NA,NA,TRBV15,CATSRRLSSYNEQFF,TGTGCCACCAGCAGGAGGCTAAGCTCCTACAATGAGCAGTTCTTC
TRBJ2-1,NA,TRBD2,TRBV28,CASSPSLAGGPFGQFF,TGTGCCAGCAGTCCCTCACTAGCGGGAGGGCCATTCGGGCAGTTCTTC
TRBJ1-3,NA,NA,TRBV10-2,CASTLTASGNTIYF,TGCGCCAGCACGTTGACAGCCTCTGGAAACACCATATATTTT
TRBJ1-1,NA,NA,TRBV19,CASSNQGSTEAFF,TGTGCCAGTAGTAATCAGGGGAGCACTGAAGCTTTCTTT
TRBJ2-3,NA,TRBD1,TRBV28,CASSVTGFTDTQYF,TGTGCCAGCAGTGTGACAGGGTTCACAGATACGCAGTATTTT
TRBJ2-1,NA,TRBD2,TRBV2,CASRATSGGYNEQFF,TGTGCCAGCAGAGCCACTAGCGGGGGCTACAATGAGCAGTTCTTC
TRBJ2-1,NA,TRBD1,TRBV25-1,CASSTRQGRDEQFF,TGTGCCAGCAGTACCCGACAGGGCAGGGATGAGCAGTTCTTC
TRBJ2-3,NA,TRBD2,TRBV5-1,CASSYGGTLGSTDTQYF,TGCGCCAGCAGCTACGGGGGGACCCTCGGTAGCACAGATACGCAGTATTTT
TRBJ1-1,NA,TRBD1,TRBV28,CASSLLQGPHTEAFF,TGTGCCAGCAGTTTATTACAGGGGCCGCACACTGAAGCTTTCTTT
TRBJ1-1,once,NA,TRBV28,CASSSTAMNTEAFF,TGTGCCAGCAGTTCGACAGCGATGAACACTGAAGCTTTCTTT
TRBJ2-7,once,NA,TRBV30,CAWGESRQGGTYEQYF,TGTGCCTGGGGAGAGTCGCGGCAGGGGGGTACCTACGAGCAGTACTTC
TRBJ2-3,NA,TRBD1,TRBV6-5,CASSYLGTGEDTQYF,TGTGCCAGCAGTTACCTGGGGACAGGGGAGGATACGCAGTATTTT
TRBJ1-5,NA,NA,TRBV28,CASNRRGPNQPQHF,TGTGCCAGCAACCGCAGAGGGCCTAATCAGCCCCAGCATTTT
TRBJ2-5,NA,NA,TRBV7-6,CASSSRQETQYF,TGTGCCAGCAGCTCCCGGCAAGAGACCCAGTACTTC
TRBJ2-1,NA,TRBD2,TRBV28,CASSFIGGRNNEQFF,TGTGCCAGCAGTTTCATAGGCGGGAGGAACAATGAGCAGTTCTTC
TRBJ2-1,NA,TRBD2,TRBV9,CASSVELAGVGEQFF,TGTGCCAGCAGCGTCGAATTAGCGGGAGTCGGTGAGCAGTTCTTC
TRBJ1-2,NA,NA,TRBV5-4,CASSSPRDIYGYTF,TGTGCCAGCAGCTCCCCCCGGGACATCTATGGCTACACCTTC
TRBJ2-5,NA,NA,TRBV18,CASSPLAETQYF,TGTGCCAGCTCACCACTCGCGGAGACCCAGTACTTC
TRBJ1-5,NA,TRBD1,TRBV5-1,CASSLGTGWDQAQHF,TGCGCCAGCAGCTTGGGGACAGGGTGGGATCAGGCCCAGCATTTT
TRBJ2-1,NA,TRBD2,TRBV5-4,CASSPGTSGREQFF,TGTGCCAGCAGCCCTGGGACTAGCGGGAGGGAGCAGTTCTTC
TRBJ2-5,NA,TRBD2,TRBV19,CASSPGLAGGVQETQYF,TGTGCCAGTAGTCCGGGACTAGCGGGAGGAGTCCAAGAGACCCAGTACTTC
TRBJ2-3,few,NA,TRBV6-5,CASSYSIPGSTDTQYF,TGTGCCAGCAGTTACTCGATCCCCGGGAGCACAGATACGCAGTATTTT
TRBJ2-1,NA,NA,TRBV27,CASSLSPPSSYNEQFF,TGTGCCAGCAGTTTATCACCCCCGAGCTCCTACAATGAGCAGTTCTTC
TRBJ2-6,NA,TRBD1,TRBV6-6,CASSYPTGPGANVLTF,TGTGCCAGCAGTTACCCGACAGGGCCTGGGGCCAACGTCCTGACTTTC
TRBJ2-7,NA,TRBD2,TRBV19,CASTLAGSYEQYF,TGTGCCAGTACCCTAGCGGGTTCCTACGAGCAGTACTTC
TRBJ2-7,NA,TRBD2,TRBV5-6,CASSLPGAGGHYEQYF,TGTGCCAGCAGCCTCCCTGGAGCGGGAGGGCACTACGAGCAGTACTTC
TRBJ2-5,NA,NA,TRBV6-6,CASSYSTAGRETQYF,TGTGCCAGCAGTTACTCGACCGCAGGGCGGGAGACCCAGTACTTC
TRBJ2-1,NA,NA,TRBV7-3,CASSLRRDSYNEQFF,TGTGCCAGCAGCCTCAGACGGGACTCCTACAATGAGCAGTTCTTC
TRBJ2-5,NA,NA,TRBV12-5,CASAPWGRELETQYF,TGTGCTAGTGCCCCCTGGGGCAGGGAATTAGAGACCCAGTACTTC
TRBJ2-1,NA,TRBD1,TRBV6-4,CASSTNQGVNNEQFF,TGTGCCAGCTCCACCAACCAGGGGGTAAACAATGAGCAGTTCTTC
TRBJ2-1,NA,TRBD1,TRBV7-2,CASSLVGTGKGGEQFF,TGTGCCAGCAGCTTAGTAGGGACAGGAAAAGGGGGTGAGCAGTTCTTC